Listed here are 3 T cell receptor beta chains from one sample, sequenced in a study of blood T cell repertoires in COVID-19. Assay used: immunoSEQ multiplex PCR; TCRdb lists only in-frame clones, some missing. Counted here are under 300,000 clones, 85% to 90% occurring once; the ten biggest clones make up 2.4%. Material for sequencing was PBMCs or T cells enriched from blood (not recorded which). The receptors were sampled from a young woman who had recovered from COVID-19.

The CDR3 DNA follows: TGTGCCAGCAGCAGCGGGGAGAGCTCCTACAATGAGCAGTTCTTC. It yields the protein CASSSGESSYNEQFF. The chain combines TRBV6-4 with TRBJ2-1, with 7 bases matching TRBD2. The CDR3 has 15 amino acids. Germline V lookup: CDR1 MRHNA, CDR2 SNTAGT. V lost 6 bases, J lost 0 bases, and 5 bases stayed unmatched.

V and J are TRBV25-1 and TRBJ2-1, with a tentative D call TRBD1 (6 bases). Germline-derived CDR1 and CDR2 are MGHDK and SYGVNS. CDR3 length: 14 residues. Trimming shortened V by 10 bases and J by 0 bases, and 13 bases separated the two germline ends. The CDR3 bases are TGTGCCAACGTGGGGGCTGCCTCCTACAATGAGCAGTTCTTC. Its translation: CANVGAASYNEQFF.

The chain recombines TRBV6-2 or TRBV6-3 with TRBJ2-7; TRBD1 might be the D (6 bases). Germline assignment: CDR1 MNHEY and CDR2 SVGEGT. This CDR3 spans 16 amino acids. V gave up 2 bases and J gave up 2 bases, with 16 bases separating them. The CDR3 DNA is TGTGCCAGCAGTTACGGCTGGGCAGGGGATACCTACGAGCAGTACTTC. Protein product: CASSYGWAGDTYEQYF.